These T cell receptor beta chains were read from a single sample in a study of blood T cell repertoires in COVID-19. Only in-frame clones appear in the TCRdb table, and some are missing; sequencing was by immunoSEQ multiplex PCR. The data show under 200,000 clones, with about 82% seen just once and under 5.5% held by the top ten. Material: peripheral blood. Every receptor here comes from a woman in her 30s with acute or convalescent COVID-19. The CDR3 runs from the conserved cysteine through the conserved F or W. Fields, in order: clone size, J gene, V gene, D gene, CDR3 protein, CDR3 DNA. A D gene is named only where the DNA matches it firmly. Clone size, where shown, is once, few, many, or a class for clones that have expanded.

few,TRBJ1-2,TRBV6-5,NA,CASSYSNRENYGYTF,TGTGCCAGCAGTTACTCGAACAGGGAAAACTATGGCTACACCTTC
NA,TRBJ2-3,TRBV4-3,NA,CASSQDKGGGPDTQYF,TGCGCCAGCAGCCAAGATAAGGGCGGGGGCCCAGATACGCAGTATTTT
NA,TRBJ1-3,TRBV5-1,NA,CASAQGSTIYF,TGCGCCAGCGCGCAGGGGAGCACCATATATTTT
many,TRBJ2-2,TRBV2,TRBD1,CASNRGAGELFF,TGTGCCAGCAACAGGGGGGCCGGGGAGCTGTTTTTT
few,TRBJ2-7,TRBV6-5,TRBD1,CASTPGQTYEQYF,TGTGCCAGCACCCCGGGACAGACCTACGAGCAGTACTTC
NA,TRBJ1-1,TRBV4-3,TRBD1,CASSQEGIGQGGFF,TGCGCCAGCAGCCAAGAAGGGATCGGACAGGGAGGCTTCTTT
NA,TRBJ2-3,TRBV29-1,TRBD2,CSFTRSGTTDTQYF,TGCAGCTTCACCCGTAGCGGGACCACAGATACGCAGTATTTT
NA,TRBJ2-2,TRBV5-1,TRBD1,CASSYGTGGSTGELFF,TGCGCCAGCAGCTATGGAACAGGGGGCTCCACCGGGGAGCTGTTTTTT
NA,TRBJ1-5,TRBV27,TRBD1,CASSFTGEQPQHF,TGTGCCAGCAGTTTCACAGGGGAACAGCCCCAGCATTTT
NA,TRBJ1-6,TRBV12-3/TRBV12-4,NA,CASSLRDSPLHF,TGTGCCAGCAGCTTGCGGGATTCACCCCTCCACTTT
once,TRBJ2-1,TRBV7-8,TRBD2,CASSSELAGPPEALYNEQFF,TGTGCCAGCAGCTCCGAACTAGCGGGCCCCCCTGAGGCCCTATACAATGAGCAGTTCTTC
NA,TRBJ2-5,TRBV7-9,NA,CASSPGRGKSGQETQYF,TGTGCCAGCAGCCCCGGACGCGGGAAATCAGGCCAAGAGACCCAGTACTTC
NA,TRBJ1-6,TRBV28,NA,CASSIQGWGSPLHF,TGTGCCAGCAGTATACAGGGATGGGGTTCACCCCTCCACTTT
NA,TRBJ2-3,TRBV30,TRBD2,CAWSLGRTSGITDTQYF,TGTGCCTGGAGCCTCGGGCGGACTAGCGGGATCACAGATACGCAGTATTTT
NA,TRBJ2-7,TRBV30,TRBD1,CAWRKQGVPGEQYF,TGTGCCTGGAGGAAACAGGGGGTTCCTGGCGAGCAGTACTTC
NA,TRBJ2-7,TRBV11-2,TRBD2,CASSQGLAGVHEQYF,TGTGCCAGCAGCCAGGGACTAGCGGGAGTCCACGAGCAGTACTTC
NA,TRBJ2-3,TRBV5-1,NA,CASSRTTRQADTQYF,TGCGCCAGCAGCCGAACCACCCGACAGGCAGATACGCAGTATTTT
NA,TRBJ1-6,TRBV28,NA,CASSPLGQNLNSPLHF,TGTGCCAGCAGTCCTCTGGGGCAGAACCTCAATTCACCCCTCCACTTT
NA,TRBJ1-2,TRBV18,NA,CASSSDSGYSYTF,TGTGCCAGCTCGTCGGACAGTGGCTATAGCTACACCTTC
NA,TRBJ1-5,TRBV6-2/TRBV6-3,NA,CASSETGTLNQPQHF,TGTGCCAGCAGTGAGACCGGGACACTCAATCAGCCCCAGCATTTT
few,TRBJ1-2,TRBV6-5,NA,CASRSQAQGYTF,TGTGCCAGCCGCTCGCAGGCGCAAGGCTACACCTTC
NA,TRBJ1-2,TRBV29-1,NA,CSVAQAVPNYGYTF,TGCAGCGTTGCCCAGGCTGTACCTAACTATGGCTACACCTTC
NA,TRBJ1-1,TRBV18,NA,CASSPDRQIMNTEAFF,TGTGCCAGCTCACCAGATCGACAGATCATGAACACTGAAGCTTTCTTT
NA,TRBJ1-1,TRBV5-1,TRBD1,CASSLGTGAGRNTEAFF,TGCGCCAGCAGCTTGGGGACAGGGGCTGGGCGGAACACTGAAGCTTTCTTT
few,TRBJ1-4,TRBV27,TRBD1,CASISGGGRVFF,TGTGCCAGCATCTCAGGGGGCGGCAGGGTGTTTTTT
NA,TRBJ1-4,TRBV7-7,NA,CASSLSGENEKLFF,TGTGCTAGCAGCTTGTCGGGGGAGAATGAAAAACTGTTTTTT
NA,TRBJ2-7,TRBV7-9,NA,CASSSPNRVSYEQYF,TGTGCCAGCAGCTCCCCGAACAGGGTCTCCTACGAGCAGTACTTC
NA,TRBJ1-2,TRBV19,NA,CASSIPLGLNYGYTF,TGTGCCAGTAGTATACCGCTCGGACTGAACTATGGCTACACCTTC
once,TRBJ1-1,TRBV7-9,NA,CASSLAQRAFF,TGTGCCAGCAGTCTCGCACAGAGAGCTTTCTTT
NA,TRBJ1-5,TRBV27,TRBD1,CASSPRQGGNQPQHF,TGTGCCAGCAGTCCTAGACAGGGTGGCAATCAGCCCCAGCATTTT
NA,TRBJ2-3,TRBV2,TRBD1,CASRSGGGTDTQYF,TGTGCCAGCAGGTCAGGGGGAGGCACAGATACGCAGTATTTT
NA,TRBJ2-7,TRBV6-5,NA,CASSLGGVLTYEQYF,TGTGCCAGCAGTTTGGGCGGGGTCTTAACCTACGAGCAGTACTTC
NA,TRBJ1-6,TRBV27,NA,CASSRRRGASYNSPLHF,TGTGCCAGCAGTCGAAGGCGGGGAGCCTCCTATAATTCACCCCTCCACTTT
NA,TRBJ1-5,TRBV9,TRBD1,CASSVGRDRDPFSSNQPQHF,TGTGCCAGCAGCGTAGGACGGGACAGGGACCCCTTCTCGAGCAATCAGCCCCAGCATTTT
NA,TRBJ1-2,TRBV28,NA,CASRGAGSNYGYTF,TGTGCCAGCAGGGGCGCCGGGAGTAACTATGGCTACACCTTC
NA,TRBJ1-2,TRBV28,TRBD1,CASSPGQTVYGYTF,TGTGCCAGCAGTCCGGGACAGACAGTCTATGGCTACACCTTC
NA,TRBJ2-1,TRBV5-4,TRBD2,CASTSGGGPYNEQFF,TGTGCCAGCACCTCTGGCGGGGGGCCCTACAATGAGCAGTTCTTC
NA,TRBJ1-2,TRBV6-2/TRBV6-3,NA,CASSVDRNYGYTF,TGTGCCAGCAGTGTGGACAGAAACTATGGCTACACCTTC
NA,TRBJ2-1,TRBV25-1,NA,CASSEWQGLASTYNEQFF,TGTGCCAGCAGTGAGTGGCAGGGGTTGGCGAGTACCTACAATGAGCAGTTCTTC
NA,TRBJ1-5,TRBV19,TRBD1,CASSNQGGKGNQPQHF,TGTGCCAGTTCCAATCAGGGGGGTAAGGGCAATCAGCCCCAGCATTTT
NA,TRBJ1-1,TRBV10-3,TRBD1,CAIAGGQFMNTEAFF,TGTGCCATCGCTGGGGGACAGTTTATGAACACTGAAGCTTTCTTT
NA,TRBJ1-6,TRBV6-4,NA,CASSEGGSNSPLHF,TGTGCCAGCAGTGAAGGCGGTTCTAATTCACCCCTCCACTTT
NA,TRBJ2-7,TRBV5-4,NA,CASSLGSSYEQYF,TGTGCCAGCAGCTTGGGGTCGAGCTACGAGCAGTACTTC
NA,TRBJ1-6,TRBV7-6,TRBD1,CASSSGQDSPLHF,TGTGCCAGCAGCTCCGGACAGGATTCACCCCTCCACTTT
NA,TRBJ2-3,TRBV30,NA,CAWSASSHGGTDTQYF,TGTGCCTGGAGTGCAAGTTCACATGGGGGGACAGATACGCAGTATTTT
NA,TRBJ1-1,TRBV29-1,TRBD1,CSGDRMTPNTEAFF,TGCAGCGGGGACAGGATGACCCCGAACACTGAAGCTTTCTTT
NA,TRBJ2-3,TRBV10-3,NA,CAIRSGQNTDTQYF,TGTGCCATCAGGAGCGGACAGAACACAGATACGCAGTATTTT
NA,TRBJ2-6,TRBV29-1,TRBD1,CSAGTDINSGANVLTF,TGCAGCGCTGGGACAGACATTAACTCTGGGGCCAACGTCCTGACTTTC
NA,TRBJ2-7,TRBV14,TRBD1,CASSFTGGFYEQYF,TGTGCCAGCAGTTTTACAGGGGGCTTCTACGAGCAGTACTTC